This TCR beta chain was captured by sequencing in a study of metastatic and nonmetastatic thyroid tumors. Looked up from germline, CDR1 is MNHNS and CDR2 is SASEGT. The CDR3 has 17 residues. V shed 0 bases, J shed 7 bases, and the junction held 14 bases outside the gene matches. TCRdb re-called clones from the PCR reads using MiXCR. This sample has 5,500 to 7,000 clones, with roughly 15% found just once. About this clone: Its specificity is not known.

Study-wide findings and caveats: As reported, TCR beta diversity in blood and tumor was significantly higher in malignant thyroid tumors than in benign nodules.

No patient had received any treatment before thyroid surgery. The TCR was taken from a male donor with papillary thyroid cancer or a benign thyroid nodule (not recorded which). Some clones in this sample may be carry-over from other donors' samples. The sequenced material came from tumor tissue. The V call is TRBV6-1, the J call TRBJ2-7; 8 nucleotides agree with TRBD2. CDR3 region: CASSEATPTSVCYEQYF. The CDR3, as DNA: TGTGCCAGCAGTGAAGCCACCCCGACTAGCGTGTGTTATGAGCAGTACTTC.